Listed below are T cell receptor beta chains from one sample, sequenced in a study of post-analysis software for immune sequencing data. TCRdb processed the PCR reads anew with MiXCR; each CDR3 protein has one entry. The sample lists some 370,000 distinct CDR3 sequences; 30% to 45% were seen once. The sequenced sample was blood. These receptors came from a girl aged 10-17 years with multiple sclerosis. The CDR3 runs from the conserved cysteine through the conserved F or W. D genes are given only for firm matches. Part of the rows lack a size; the others show once, few, many or a class for expanded clones.

>TRBV20-1|TRBJ2-1|few|NA
TGCAGTGCTAGAGTCTCGGGGATTTCGCAGTTCTTC
CSARVSGISQFF
>TRBV7-9|TRBJ2-1|few|TRBD1
TGTGCCAGCAGCCTCCGGGACAGCCTTAATGAGCAGTTCTTC
CASSLRDSLNEQFF
>TRBV6-5|TRBJ1-4|few|NA
TGTGCCAGCAAGGGTGAAAAACTGTTTTTT
CASKGEKLFF
>TRBV6-5|TRBJ1-1|NA|NA
TGTGCCAGCAGTTGGGGTATAAACACTGAAGCTTTCTTT
CASSWGINTEAFF
>TRBV7-8|TRBJ2-3|many|TRBD1
TGTGCCAGCAGCTTAAACAGGGGAACAGATACGCAGTATTTT
CASSLNRGTDTQYF
>TRBV10-3|TRBJ2-6|few|TRBD2
TGTGCCATCCGTACCCCTAGCGGGGGACCCTCGGGCGGGGCCAACGTCCTGACTTTC
CAIRTPSGGPSGGANVLTF
>TRBV6-1|TRBJ2-1|once|NA
TGTGCCAGCAGCAAAAGAGTAGTCGTGGGGCCATATCACAATGAGCAGTTCTTC
CASSKRVVVGPYHNEQFF
>TRBV12-3/TRBV12-4|TRBJ2-3|NA|NA
TGTGCCAGCAGTTTTGACACCCCGGGAGATACGCAGTATTTT
CASSFDTPGDTQYF
>TRBV24-1|TRBJ2-3|few|NA
TGTGCCACCAGTGATCCCTCCAAAGATACGCAGTATTTT
CATSDPSKDTQYF
>TRBV7-9|TRBJ1-1|NA|TRBD1
TGTGCCAGCAGTTCCTCGACAGGGGAAGGCCACACTGAAGCTTTCTTT
CASSSSTGEGHTEAFF
>TRBV11-2|TRBJ1-2|NA|TRBD1
TGTGCCAGCAGCTTCAGGGGGGAAGGCTACACCTTC
CASSFRGEGYTF
>TRBV7-9|TRBJ2-3|few|TRBD1
TGTGCCAGCAGCCCGGACAGGGACCTAACCAACACAGATACGCAGTATTTT
CASSPDRDLTNTDTQYF
>TRBV13|TRBJ2-3|few|NA
TGTGCCAGCAGCCCGCCCGGAACTAGTGATCCCACAGATACGCAGTATTTT
CASSPPGTSDPTDTQYF
>TRBV30|TRBJ1-6|few|NA
TGTGCCTGGAGTGTAGGTACAGGCCTTAATTCACCCCTCCACTTT
CAWSVGTGLNSPLHF
>TRBV5-5|TRBJ2-3|few|TRBD2
TGTGCCAGCAGCTTACTAGCGGGGGGGCTATACACAGATACGCAGTATTTT
CASSLLAGGLYTDTQYF
>TRBV7-6|TRBJ1-2|NA|NA
TGTGCCAGCAGCTTCTCTGGCTACACCTTC
CASSFSGYTF
>TRBV20-1|TRBJ1-2|few|NA
TGCAGTCCTGGGGGACCCTATGGCTACACCTTC
CSPGGPYGYTF
>TRBV9|TRBJ2-3|few|TRBD1
TGTGCCAGCAGCGAGTGGACAGGGGTGAACCCCACAGATACGCAGTATTTT
CASSEWTGVNPTDTQYF
>TRBV7-9|TRBJ2-5|NA|NA
TGTGCCAGCAGCTTATTCCGACAAGAGACCCAGTACTTC
CASSLFRQETQYF
>TRBV10-3|TRBJ2-3|few|NA
TGTGCCATCACAGCGCAAGACACAGATACGCAGTATTTT
CAITAQDTDTQYF
>TRBV3-1|TRBJ2-7|NA|NA
TGTGCCAGCACCCACGGCCCAGGCTCCTACGAGCAGTACTTC
CASTHGPGSYEQYF
>TRBV30|TRBJ2-1|NA|TRBD2
TGTGCCTGGACTGGGGTAGCGGGGGGTTACAATGAGCAGTTCTTC
CAWTGVAGGYNEQFF